This T cell receptor beta chain was retrieved from a study of CD8 T cells in ankylosing spondylitis (dated by TCRdb to about 2017). Background for the entire study: The study profiled T cell receptor beta repertoires in healthy donors and ankylosing spondylitis patients to find disease-linked TCR variants. The whole study cohort included over a hundred healthy donors and over 20 ankylosing spondylitis patients. Peripheral blood samples were taken, and synovial fluid was additionally collected from ankylosing spondylitis patients. The paper as a whole reports these results and caveats: The disease-linked clones were reported to be significantly enriched in matched synovial fluid samples from ankylosing spondylitis patients. A TCR beta motif made up of eight or nine highly homologous amino acid variants appeared to be characteristic of blood from ankylosing spondylitis patients. A CD8+ phenotype was shown by the disease-linked clones, which were found at relatively low frequencies in peripheral blood. Some motif variants had previously been reported in the synovial fluid and blood of reactive arthritis patients, which suggests shared mechanisms of disease initiation.

This clonotype has at least ten counts. It has no known antigen specificity. Base-call qualities are not available, and no considerably larger clone is one nucleotide away. The cysteine opens and the phenylalanine closes a CDR3 of 15 amino acids. Just the 45-base CDR3 DNA is kept, in frame starting at base 1. In the germline V gene, CDR1 corresponds to SQVTM and CDR2 to ANQGSEA. Clipping removes 6 bases from V and 1 base from J, with 5 as the unmatched junction base count. The run used an Illumina HiSeq 2500. TCR beta libraries were prepared by quantitative 5'-RACE with molecular barcodes. Per the original workflow: A new computational method based on a probabilistic model of VDJ rearrangement was used to identify disease-linked TCR variants. Using fastp trimming at Q25 and MiXCR clonotype assembly, TCRdb reanalyzed the public sequencing data and kept in-frame beta chains. Rows are unified per CDR3 protein, each entry keeping the most common DNA and genes. V and J calls and clone size were set by TCRdb, not the authors. This sample gives under 35,000 distinct CDR3 sequences in total; roughly 7.2% of them show up just once. About 11% of the sample belongs to the ten largest clones.

The clonotype comes from a male donor with ankylosing spondylitis or in good health (not recorded which). The sequence links TRBV29-1 to TRBJ2-1, and 11 junction bases match TRBD2. Sequenced material: blood, either unsorted or a sorted T cell fraction (not recorded which). The CDR3 in this case is CSVPTSGSSYNEQFF. The nucleotide sequence reads as follows: TGCAGCGTACCCACTAGCGGGAGTTCCTACAATGAGCAGTTCTTC.